One and the same sample provided the 15 T cell receptor beta chains below, sequenced in a study of cytomegalovirus exposure and HLA in healthy donors. The primer mix had 60 Vbeta and 13 Jbeta primers. The assay was immunoSEQ multiplex PCR, and TCRdb's table has in-frame clones only and misses some. The table records under 300,000 clones, 86% of them present only once. Sequenced input: PBMCs. The receptors come from a man aged 40-55 years in good health and CMV-seropositive.

The chain joins TRBV4-3 to TRBJ2-7; 7 positions agree with TRBD2. This CDR3 is 17 amino acids long. The J segment lost 3 bases and the V segment lost 1 base, leaving 12 bases of the junction unmatched. Germline lookup yields CDR1 LGHNA and CDR2 YSLEER. CDR3 bases: TGCGCCAGCAGCCAAGGCCTTGGTGGGAGGGTTAGCTACGAGCAGTACTTC. Protein: CASSQGLGGRVSYEQYF.

V gene TRBV5-1 combines with J gene TRBJ2-7; 11 bases are a match to TRBD1. The CDR3 contains 15 residues. Losses at the gene ends were 0 bases for V and 5 bases for J; bases not matched to a gene: 4. CDR1 SGHRS and CDR2 YFSETQ come from the germline V gene. The CDR3 reads CASSLDGQGAHEQYF. The DNA for the CDR3 is TGCGCCAGCAGCTTGGACGGACAGGGGGCCCACGAGCAGTACTTC.

The chain couples TRBV19 to TRBJ2-1; 14 bases fit TRBD2. The CDR3 runs to 15 residues. Trimming removed 5 bases from V and 8 bases from J; junction bases left unmatched: 5. Germline-derived CDR1 and CDR2 are LNHDA and SQIVND (reference sequence). The CDR3 DNA follows: TGTGCCAGTAGTCCAGGACTAGCGGGAGGTCATGAGCAGTTCTTC. It is translated as CASSPGLAGGHEQFF.

The chain combines TRBV7-8 with TRBJ1-2; tentatively, D is TRBD1 (5 bases). This CDR3 has 15 amino acids. Germline lookup yields CDR1 SGHVS and CDR2 FQNEAQ. V was trimmed by 1 base and J by 4 bases, leaving 13 bases between them. The CDR3 reads CASSLEGPKSYGYTF. CDR3 bases: TGTGCCAGCAGCTTAGAGGGGCCCAAGTCCTATGGCTACACCTTC.

The gene calls are TRBV27 and TRBJ2-3; 13 positions agree with TRBD2. CDR1 is MNHEY and CDR2 is SMNVEV in the germline V gene (reference sequence). With V trimmed by 4 bases and J by 1 base, 5 bases remained unmatched. The CDR3 runs to 17 residues. CDR3 sequence: CASSSPGTSGGTDTQYF. The CDR3, as DNA: TGTGCCAGCAGTTCTCCCGGGACTAGCGGGGGCACAGATACGCAGTATTTT.

The chain is built from TRBV10-3 and TRBJ2-7; 8 bases are shared with TRBD2. The CDR3 has 15 amino acids. V was pared by 6 bases and J by 3 bases, with 10 bases of the junction left unmatched. The germline gives CDR1 ENHRY, CDR2 SYGVKD. CDR3 loop: CAISGGGFQSYEQYF. DNA of the CDR3: TGTGCCATCAGCGGCGGGGGGTTTCAGAGCTACGAGCAGTACTTC.

This chain links TRBV4-1 with TRBJ2-5, with TRBD2 as a possible D gene (5 bases). Trimming cost V 0 bases and J 1 base, with 12 bases left between them. This CDR3 spans 16 amino acids. CDR1 is MGHRA, CDR2 YSYEKL, per germline. The CDR3 sequence: CASSQDRGLTQETQYF. CDR3 sequence (DNA): TGCGCCAGCAGCCAAGATAGAGGGCTTACCCAAGAGACCCAGTACTTC.

This chain connects TRBV28 to TRBJ2-7, with a weak D call TRBD1 (6 bases). This CDR3 comprises 14 residues. Deletions cut 6 bases from V and 2 bases from J, with 14 bases between. The germline gives CDR1 MDHEN, CDR2 SYDVKM. The CDR3 loop reads CASRPQGPPYEQYF. DNA for the CDR3: TGTGCCAGCAGACCTCAGGGGCCCCCCTACGAGCAGTACTTC.

CDR3 in amino acids: CASSFRGGYTF. The CDR3, as DNA: TGTGCCAGCAGTTTTAGGGGTGGCTACACCTTC. The chain combines TRBV28 with TRBJ1-2; maybe TRBD1 (5 bases). V was shortened by 3 bases and J by 7 bases, with 6 bases between the two germline ends. Germline V gives CDR1 MDHEN, CDR2 SYDVKM. The CDR3 has 11 residues.

The J gene is TRBJ2-5, the V gene TRBV5-1; 8 bases align to TRBD1. Germline V gene data show CDR1 as SGHRS and CDR2 as YFSETQ. The CDR3 runs to 15 residues. V shed 4 bases and J 2 bases; nucleotides not matched to a gene: 7. CDR3 bases: TGCGCCAGCAGCCCGGCTGACAGGGGTCAAGAGACCCAGTACTTC. Protein product: CASSPADRGQETQYF. Looking up the rest from reference TRBV5-1 and TRBJ2-5 gives the full variable domain: KAGVTQTPRYLIKTRGQQVTLSCSPISGHRSVSWYQQTPGQGLQFLFEYFSETQRNKGNFPGRFSGRQFSNSRSEMNVSTLELGDSALYLCASSPADRGQETQYFGPGTRLLVL.

The V call is TRBV4-2, the J call TRBJ2-7; D possibly corresponds to TRBD2 (5 bases). The CDR3 loop spans 15 amino acids. Germline V gene data show CDR1 as LGHNA and CDR2 as YNFKEQ. The V end lost 0 bases, the J end lost 2 bases, and 11 bases lay between the germline ends. CDR3 nucleotides: TGTGCCAGCAGCCAAGATTCCGGGGTTGCCTACGAGCAGTACTTC. As protein: CASSQDSGVAYEQYF.

This chain uses TRBV4-1 with TRBJ2-1; 8 bases match TRBD1. V lost 0 bases and J lost 0; bases outside the gene matches: 7. CDR1 is MGHRA and CDR2 is YSYEKL in the germline V gene. The CDR3 has 18 residues. This CDR3 reads CASSQEPGGRSSYNEQFF. Here the CDR3 DNA reads TGCGCCAGCAGCCAAGAACCAGGGGGCCGTAGCTCCTACAATGAGCAGTTCTTC.

The chain is built from TRBV11-2 and TRBJ2-7, with TRBD1 matching over 7 bases. CDR1 and CDR2 (germline): SGHAT, FQNNGV. The CDR3 contains 14 residues. The V and J ends lost 5 bases and 0 bases, in that order; junction bases with no gene match: 4. The CDR3 loop reads CASSLWDSSYEQYF. In DNA form, the CDR3 reads TGTGCCAGCAGCCTCTGGGACAGCTCCTACGAGCAGTACTTC.

Concerning this clone: Germline and junction disagree at one end, which may indicate a read error. The V and J genes are TRBV7-9 and TRBJ1-2, with 7 nucleotides matching TRBD1. The germline V gene encodes CDR1 SEHNR and CDR2 FQNEAQ (reference sequence). This CDR3 has 17 residues. CDR3 region: CSSSFSISTGTNYGYTF. CDR3 in DNA: TGTTCCAGCAGCTTTTCTATCTCGACAGGGACTAACTATGGCTACACCTTC.

The J gene is TRBJ1-5, the V gene TRBV6-6; weak D call: TRBD1 (6 bases). Germline V gene data show CDR1 as MNHNY and CDR2 as SVGAGI (reference sequence). The germline V and J ends were trimmed by 7 bases and 2 bases, with 18 bases remaining between them. The CDR3 runs 16 residues. The CDR3 bases are TGTGCCAGCATTGAGGGGGGAGGGGTAGGCAATCAGCCCCAGCATTTT. Its protein product is CASIEGGGVGNQPQHF.